This is a list of T cell receptor beta chains from one sample in a study of T cell responses to AZD1222 COVID-19 vaccine. TCRdb keeps only in-frame clones here, not all; method: immunoSEQ multiplex PCR. The data hold 150,000 or so clones, with 92% observed a single time. Here the sequenced sample was peripheral blood, taken on day 0 of AZD1222 vaccination. The receptors were gathered from an adult in good health. Both conserved end residues are part of each CDR3. D genes are given only for firm matches. A row's size may be missing; if present it is once, few, many or a size class.

cdr3_nt cdr3_aa clone_size j_call cdr3_length d_call v_call
TGTGCCAGCAGCCGCAAAGGTGTGGAATATGGCTACACCTTC CASSRKGVEYGYTF . TRBJ1-2 14 . TRBV3-1/TRBV3-2
TGCGCCAGCAGCTTGCAGGTGGGACAGGTCTATGGCTACACCTTC CASSLQVGQVYGYTF . TRBJ1-2 15 TRBD1 TRBV5-1
TGTGCCAGCAGTGAATTAGGACTAGCTGATAACACCGGGGAGCTGTTTTTT CASSELGLADNTGELFF . TRBJ2-2 17 TRBD2 TRBV6-1
TGTGCCAGCAGTCTAGGACTAGCGGGGGTTAAGCAGTTCTTC CASSLGLAGVKQFF . TRBJ2-1 14 TRBD2 TRBV2
TGTGCCAGCAGTTCAAGGGGGGACATCCGGGCCAACGTCCTGACTTTC CASSSRGDIRANVLTF few TRBJ2-6 16 . TRBV27
TGTGCCAGCAGCCCGAATCTACAGGGGAACTATGGCTACACCTTC CASSPNLQGNYGYTF . TRBJ1-2 15 TRBD1 TRBV3-1/TRBV3-2
TGTGCCAGCTCACCACTAGCGGGAGGAACAGATACGCAGTATTTT CASSPLAGGTDTQYF few TRBJ2-3 15 TRBD2 TRBV18
TGCAGCGTTGTGGACAGGGGTATGAACAATGAGCAGTTCTTC CSVVDRGMNNEQFF . TRBJ2-1 14 TRBD1 TRBV29-1
TGTGCCAGCAGTCCCCTAGCGGACCTAACCTACAATGAGCAGTTCTTC CASSPLADLTYNEQFF once TRBJ2-1 16 TRBD2 TRBV7-2
TGTGCCAGCAGCTTAAAGACTCTAGCGGGGAACTCTTTCGATGAGCAGTTCTTC CASSLKTLAGNSFDEQFF . TRBJ2-1 18 TRBD2 TRBV11-2
TGTGCCAGCAGCTTAAAGGGGGGCACAGATACGCAGTATTTT CASSLKGGTDTQYF . TRBJ2-3 14 . TRBV7-9
TGTGCCAGCAGCTACAAGACAGGCCCCTCCAACACCGGGGAGCTGTTTTTT CASSYKTGPSNTGELFF . TRBJ2-2 17 . TRBV5-4
TGTGCCAGCACCGCCGGGACGGCCAATTCACCCCTCCACTTT CASTAGTANSPLHF . TRBJ1-6 14 . TRBV6-5
TGTGCCAGCAGCGTAGATTCCGGGGAGCTGTTTTTT CASSVDSGELFF . TRBJ2-2 12 . TRBV9
TGTGCCAGCAGTTTTACCGGCCTACCCTACGAGCAGTACTTC CASSFTGLPYEQYF . TRBJ2-7 14 . TRBV28
TGCAGTGCTAGTGCCCGGACAGGCTTCTCCTATAATTCACCCCTCCACTTT CSASARTGFSYNSPLHF . TRBJ1-6 17 TRBD1 TRBV20-1
TGTGCCAGCAGCGCTGATGTCTACGAGCAGTACTTC CASSADVYEQYF . TRBJ2-7 12 . TRBV6-2/TRBV6-3
TGTGCCAGTAGTAGGCAGGGGGGGAGCAATCAGCCCCAGCATTTT CASSRQGGSNQPQHF . TRBJ1-5 15 TRBD1 TRBV19
TGTGCCAGTAGTCCATCCCACACCACAGATACGCAGTATTTT CASSPSHTTDTQYF . TRBJ2-3 14 . TRBV19
TGTGCCAGCAGTTTACAGGGGGCGCGGAACACTGAAGCTTTCTTT CASSLQGARNTEAFF . TRBJ1-1 15 TRBD1 TRBV2
TGCGCCAGCAGAGTCTCTGGGGATTCGAACACTGAAGCTTTCTTT CASRVSGDSNTEAFF . TRBJ1-1 15 . TRBV5-1
TGTGCCAGCAACCAGCTTGCGTCTGTCTCCTACGAGCAGTACTTC CASNQLASVSYEQYF . TRBJ2-7 15 . TRBV5-6
TGTGCCAGCAGTATCGTAGCGGAACACTACAATGAGCAGTTCTTC CASSIVAEHYNEQFF . TRBJ2-1 15 . TRBV6-4
TGTGCCAGCAGCCCCTACCTCTCTGAGCGGGGGGGCTACGAGCAGTACTTC CASSPYLSERGGYEQYF . TRBJ2-7 17 TRBD2 TRBV4-2
TGTGCCAGCACCGTCCCCGGCGACGAGCAGTACTTC CASTVPGDEQYF . TRBJ2-7 12 . TRBV28
TGCGCCAGCAGCGTCCGGGACAGCGGAAACACCATATATTTT CASSVRDSGNTIYF . TRBJ1-3 14 TRBD1 TRBV10-2
TGTGCCAGCAGCCGTGGACAGGGAGATTCACCCCTCCACTTT CASSRGQGDSPLHF . TRBJ1-6 14 TRBD1 TRBV5-6
TGTGCCAGCTACTACCGGCCAGGAGATCAGCCCCAGCATTTT CASYYRPGDQPQHF . TRBJ1-5 14 . TRBV6-5
TGTGCCAGTGAAGACAGTTACACAGATACGCAGTATTTT CASEDSYTDTQYF once TRBJ2-3 13 . TRBV7-9
TGTGCCATCAGTGCCAGCACCGGGGCCCAGTACTTC CAISASTGAQYF . TRBJ2-5 12 . TRBV10-3
TGTGCCAGCAGCTTAAGGTTGCAGGGGAATCTCGAGAACACCGGGGAGCTGTTTTTT CASSLRLQGNLENTGELFF . TRBJ2-2 19 . TRBV11-2
TGTGCCAGCAGCTTGGTTCTCAGGGGCCACGATCTTAACTATGGCTACACCTTC CASSLVLRGHDLNYGYTF . TRBJ1-2 18 . TRBV5-5
TGTGCCAGTAGTCCAAAGGGGGCGGGAGTAGGTGAGCAGTTCTTC CASSPKGAGVGEQFF . TRBJ2-1 15 . TRBV19
TGTGCCAGCAGTTCGAATTGGGGGCATGAAGCTTTCTTT CASSSNWGHEAFF . TRBJ1-1 13 . TRBV6-5
TGTGCCAGCTCCGGGGCAGGTGAAAAACTGTTTTTT CASSGAGEKLFF . TRBJ1-4 12 . TRBV12-3/TRBV12-4
TGTGCCAGCTCACCAAGACAGGCTAGCACAGATACGCAGTATTTT CASSPRQASTDTQYF . TRBJ2-3 15 . TRBV18
TGCAGCGTTGACGTGAGGACAGGGCCCCTATCGAACACCGGGGAGCTGTTTTTT CSVDVRTGPLSNTGELFF . TRBJ2-2 18 TRBD1 TRBV29-1
TGTGCCAGCAGCAACCGTTGGGCTAGCGGGGGGACCAACACCGGGGAGCTGTTTTTT CASSNRWASGGTNTGELFF . TRBJ2-2 19 TRBD2 TRBV7-2
TGCGCCAGCAGCCAAGATCTAAGGGGGAGGCAGCCCCAGCATTTT CASSQDLRGRQPQHF . TRBJ1-5 15 . TRBV4-1
TGCAGCGTTGTTAATCAGGGGGCCTCCGGGACAGGGGGTTTCGAGCAGTACTTC CSVVNQGASGTGGFEQYF . TRBJ2-7 18 TRBD1 TRBV29-1
TGTGCCAGTAGTAAACGACAGGGAGAAGGACACGAGCAGTACTTC CASSKRQGEGHEQYF . TRBJ2-7 15 TRBD1 TRBV19
TGCGCCAGCACGCGTCTGGCGCCGGGAACAAACACTGAAGCTTTCTTT CASTRLAPGTNTEAFF . TRBJ1-1 16 . TRBV4-1
TGTGCCAGCAGTCCTCAGGGCCCTAGGGCCCAGTACTTC CASSPQGPRAQYF . TRBJ2-5 13 . TRBV6-5
TGTGCCAGCAGCCAAGACATTAGGACTAGCGGGACTCCCCCCGGTGGATCCTACGAGCAGTACTTC CASSQDIRTSGTPPGGSYEQYF . TRBJ2-7 22 TRBD2 TRBV3-1/TRBV3-2
TGTGCCAGCAGCCAAGATGGGGGGTCGCTGGATACGCAGTATTTT CASSQDGGSLDTQYF . TRBJ2-3 15 . TRBV3-1/TRBV3-2
TGTGCCAGTAAGGGTGCGTACACTGAAGCTTTCTTT CASKGAYTEAFF . TRBJ1-1 12 . TRBV19
TGTGCCAGCACCCAGACGAGTGACACCATATATTTT CASTQTSDTIYF . TRBJ1-3 12 . TRBV6-8
TGTGCCAGCAGCCAACATTGGGGGACGGCCGGGAATCAGCCCCAGCATTTT CASSQHWGTAGNQPQHF . TRBJ1-5 17 . TRBV5-5
TGTGCCATCAGTGAGCGGGCAGGGGGCGCCGAGCAGTACTTC CAISERAGGAEQYF . TRBJ2-7 14 TRBD1 TRBV10-3
TGTGCCAGCAGCTTGTTGGGGGACAAAAACATTCAGTACTTC CASSLLGDKNIQYF . TRBJ2-4 14 . TRBV4-2
TGTGCCAGCAGTTTCCTTACCGGGGGTCAACAGCCCCAGCATTTT CASSFLTGGQQPQHF . TRBJ1-5 15 . TRBV28
TGTGCCAGCAGTTACCGGGGCTCGCATTCACCCCTCCACTTT CASSYRGSHSPLHF . TRBJ1-6 14 . TRBV6-6
TGTGCCAGCAGTACTTATCAACGCCTAGCGAAGAATTACAATGAGCAGTTCTTC CASSTYQRLAKNYNEQFF . TRBJ2-1 18 . TRBV27
TGTGCCAGCAGTTTCGGGTTCACCCAGCATTTT CASSFGFTQHF . TRBJ1-5 11 . TRBV12-3/TRBV12-4
TGTGCCAGCAGCTTAGTACAAGGGCGACGCACAGATACGCAGTATTTT CASSLVQGRRTDTQYF . TRBJ2-3 16 . TRBV7-9